Listed below are T cell receptor beta chains from one sample, sequenced in a study of T cells in Graves' hyperthyroidism and ophthalmopathy. TCRdb re-called the multiplex PCR reads through MiXCR, storing one row per CDR3 protein. The sample holds 650,000 to 700,000 distinct CDR3 sequences, around 15% seen once. Specimen: blood. Receptor source: a man aged 50 or older with Graves' hyperthyroidism. Each CDR3 is given without its conserved first and last residue. The D gene is left open where the match is weak.

cdr3_length	v_call	j_call	d_call	cdr3_aa
12	TRBV28	TRBJ2-2	-	ASRTQGQRGELF
12	TRBV2	TRBJ1-5	TRBD1	ASRLGQGYQPQH
13	TRBV6-6	TRBJ1-4	-	ASSYSMGQNEKLF
13	TRBV12-3/TRBV12-4	TRBJ1-2	TRBD1	ASSFSGTGGRGYT
15	TRBV27	TRBJ2-2	TRBD2	ASSFQTSGTATGELF
11	TRBV11-2	TRBJ2-7	-	ASSLPFPYEQY
13	TRBV5-1	TRBJ2-5	TRBD2	ASSLELAGEETQY
14	TRBV20-1	TRBJ2-5	TRBD2	SARDPAGGRQETQY
17	TRBV5-1	TRBJ2-1	TRBD2	ASSSQLPYLAGVYNEQF
14	TRBV7-9	TRBJ2-2	TRBD1	ASSAKTGFDTGELF
13	TRBV7-2	TRBJ2-5	-	ASSPRGGAGETQY
14	TRBV10-3	TRBJ2-1	TRBD2	AISVTSGDTYNEQF
14	TRBV6-5	TRBJ2-3	TRBD2	ASSYRGSGSVDTQY
11	TRBV27	TRBJ2-5	-	ASSPRRGETQY
14	TRBV11-2	TRBJ2-3	TRBD1	ASSLFPGQGTDTQY
13	TRBV11-2	TRBJ2-7	TRBD2	ASSLGGAGENEQY
11	TRBV2	TRBJ2-3	-	ASRRHFTDTQY
10	TRBV7-9	TRBJ2-1	-	ASSRDPSEQF
12	TRBV11-2	TRBJ2-1	TRBD2	ASSTAGVYNEQF
10	TRBV29-1	TRBJ2-1	-	SGDGHSDEQF
14	TRBV4-1	TRBJ2-1	TRBD2	ASSQALAGFYNEQF
11	TRBV14	TRBJ2-2	-	ASRSQDTGELF
13	TRBV28	TRBJ1-1	-	ASRQIQGRDTEAF
13	TRBV12-3/TRBV12-4	TRBJ2-7	TRBD2	ASSLSGRDAYEQY
12	TRBV28	TRBJ2-2	-	ASRSRANTGELF
14	TRBV18	TRBJ1-3	-	ASSPRVSGSGNTIY
17	TRBV10-1	TRBJ2-1	TRBD2	ASSGGLAGGKVKENEQF
11	TRBV2	TRBJ2-7	TRBD1	ASRGTGVGEQY
13	TRBV4-3	TRBJ2-3	-	ASSQDHQLTDTQY
16	TRBV3-1	TRBJ2-1	-	ASSQEGLLTSSYNEQF
12	TRBV6-1	TRBJ1-1	-	ASRIIHLNTEAF
10	TRBV28	TRBJ2-7	-	ASSSTRVEQY
15	TRBV6-5	TRBJ2-1	TRBD2	ASSYPAGDARRSEQF
13	TRBV7-9	TRBJ2-1	TRBD2	ASSFGLAGEGEQF
17	TRBV28	TRBJ2-2	TRBD2	ASSPNLGAGEGQRGELF
15	TRBV3-1	TRBJ2-3	TRBD2	ASSQALTSGSTDTQY
12	TRBV27	TRBJ2-7	-	ASSPGWGAYEQY
12	TRBV2	TRBJ2-3	TRBD1	ASRRDRSTDTQY
9	TRBV29-1	TRBJ2-5	-	SVEIEETQY
13	TRBV19	TRBJ2-3	TRBD2	ASRPLAISTDTQY
13	TRBV27	TRBJ2-1	-	ASISGGNSYNEQF
12	TRBV7-2	TRBJ2-3	-	ASRGEDGTDTQY
13	TRBV15	TRBJ2-3	-	ATSRDRGSTDTQY
12	TRBV19	TRBJ2-1	TRBD2	ASSNSGAYNEQF
13	TRBV3-1	TRBJ2-7	TRBD1	ASSQGLQGAREQY
13	TRBV12-3/TRBV12-4	TRBJ1-2	-	ASSFERNTLYGYT
15	TRBV6-1	TRBJ2-6	-	ASSRSGASSGANVLT
14	TRBV4-2	TRBJ2-1	TRBD2	ASSHRLAGGPWEQF
14	TRBV2	TRBJ2-1	TRBD2	ASRSGLADSYNEQF
12	TRBV30	TRBJ2-7	-	AWYIPGRSYEQY
13	TRBV7-8	TRBJ2-5	-	ASSDKEADQETQY
12	TRBV2	TRBJ2-3	-	ASSGASGTDTQY
12	TRBV7-8	TRBJ2-3	TRBD2	ASSPRTGGDTQY